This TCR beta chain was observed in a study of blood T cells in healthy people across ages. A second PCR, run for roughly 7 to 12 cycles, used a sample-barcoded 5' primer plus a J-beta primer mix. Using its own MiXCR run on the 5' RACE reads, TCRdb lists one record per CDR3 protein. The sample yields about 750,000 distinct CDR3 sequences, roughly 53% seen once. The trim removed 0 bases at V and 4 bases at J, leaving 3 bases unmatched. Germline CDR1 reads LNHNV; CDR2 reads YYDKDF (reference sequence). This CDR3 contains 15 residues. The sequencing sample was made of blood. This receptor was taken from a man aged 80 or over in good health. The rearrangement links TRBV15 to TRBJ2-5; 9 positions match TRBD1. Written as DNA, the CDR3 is TGTGCCACCAGCAGAGACGGGACAGGGACAGAGACCCAGTACTTC. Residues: CATSRDGTGTETQYF. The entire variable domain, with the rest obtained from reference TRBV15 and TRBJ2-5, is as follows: DAMVIQNPRYQVTQFGKPVTLSCSQTLNHNVMYWYQQKSSQAPKLLFHYYDKDFNNEADTPDNFQSRRPNTSFCFLDIRSPGLGDTAMYLCATSRDGTGTETQYFGPGTRLLVL.